Sequencing of this TCR beta chain was carried out in a study of blood T cells in healthy people across ages. For the second PCR, which ran for 7 to 11 cycles, a sample-barcoded 5' primer and a J-beta primer mix were used. Every single cDNA molecule received a tag from a template-switch adaptor with 12 random nucleotides. TCRdb re-analysed the 5' RACE reads in MiXCR, keeping a single row per CDR3 protein. The data hold approximately 1,700,000 distinct CDR3 sequences, with about two fifths observed a single time. The table lists this clonotype with many counts. Its target is not known. This CDR3 is built from 11 residues. CDR1 DFQATT and CDR2 SNEGSKA come from the germline V gene (reference sequence). Deletions cut 5 bases from V and 3 bases from J, with 7 bases between. Study conclusions and caveats: Long-lived and aged donors differed, with more naive CD4+ cells and higher diversity in the long-lived.

Peripheral blood from each donor was collected in a volume of 9.5 to 10 milliliters. Sequenced material: blood. The chain has TRBV20-1 and TRBJ2-5; maybe TRBD1 (6 bases). This TCR came from a human donor in good health. The CDR3 DNA is TGCAGTGCTCGACAGGAAGAGACCCAGTACTTC. Its protein is CSARQEETQYF.